The sequence of this TCR beta chain was determined in a study of blood T cell repertoires in COVID-19. Study overall: COVID-19 samples, acute and convalescent, were from the United States, Italy and Spain.

This CDR3 comprises 14 residues. CDR1 and CDR2 (germline): SGDLS, YYNGEE. The J segment lost 3 bases and the V segment lost 5 bases, leaving 7 bases of the junction unmatched. Comments on this clone: Other DNA sequences in this sample translate to the same CDR3.

Using immunoSEQ multiplex PCR, the repertoire was profiled, and TCRdb retains in-frame clones only, with some absent. The sample records over 300,000 clones, about 90% being singletons. The sample taken for sequencing was peripheral blood. The clonotype originates from a middle-aged man with acute or convalescent COVID-19. The chain links TRBV9 to TRBJ1-2; 7 nucleotides line up with TRBD1. CDR3 in DNA: TGTGCCAGCAGGGGAAGAGGGACAGACTATGGCTACACCTTC. The encoded protein is CASRGRGTDYGYTF.